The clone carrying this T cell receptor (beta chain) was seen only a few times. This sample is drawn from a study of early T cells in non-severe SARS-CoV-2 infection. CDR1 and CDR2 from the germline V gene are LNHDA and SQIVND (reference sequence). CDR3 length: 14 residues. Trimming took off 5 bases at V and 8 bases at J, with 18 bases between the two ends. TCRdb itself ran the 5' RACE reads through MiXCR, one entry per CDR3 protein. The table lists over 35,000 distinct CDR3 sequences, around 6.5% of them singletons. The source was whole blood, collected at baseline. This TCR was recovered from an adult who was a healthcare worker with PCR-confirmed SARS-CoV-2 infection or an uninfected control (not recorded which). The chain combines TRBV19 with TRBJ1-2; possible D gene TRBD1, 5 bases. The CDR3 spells CASSYPRQSGGYTF. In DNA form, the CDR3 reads TGTGCCAGTAGTTACCCTAGACAGTCGGGAGGCTACACCTTC.